A selection of T cell receptor beta chains follows, all from one sample in a study of blood T cells in healthy people across ages. TCRdb reprocessed the 5' RACE reads via MiXCR and lists one record per CDR3 protein. Counted here are hundreds of thousands of distinct CDR3 sequences, 40% to 50% occurring once; the ten biggest clones make up roughly 19%. Sequencing input: blood. The receptors here all came from a man in his 60s in good health. Each CDR3 is given with its conserved first and last residue. Fields, in order: clone size, J gene, D gene, V gene, CDR3 DNA, CDR3 protein. D genes are given only for firm matches. Some rows have no size entry. The others give once, few or many, or a class for an expanded clone.

few,TRBJ2-5,-,TRBV29-1,TGCAGCGAAGGGACCGCAGGGAGTCAAGAGACCCAGTACTTC,CSEGTAGSQETQYF
many,TRBJ2-1,TRBD2,TRBV4-3,TGTGCCAGCAGCCAGCGGGGGGATTCCTACAATGAGCAGTTCTTC,CASSQRGDSYNEQFF
few,TRBJ2-4,-,TRBV20-1,TGCAGTGCTAGAATTTCGACCATGAACATTCAGTACTTC,CSARISTMNIQYF
-,TRBJ2-1,TRBD1,TRBV4-1,TGCGCCAGCAGCACCCGGGACAGGTGGATGGACAATGAGCAGTTCTTC,CASSTRDRWMDNEQFF
few,TRBJ1-1,-,TRBV20-1,TGCAGTGTTAGAGGGGAATTGACTGAAGCTTTCTTT,CSVRGELTEAFF
-,TRBJ2-1,TRBD1,TRBV5-1,TGCGCCAGCAGCTTTACAGGGGGTTTCTACGAGCAGTTCTTC,CASSFTGGFYEQFF
few,TRBJ1-5,TRBD1,TRBV7-8,TGTGCCAGCAGCTTAGCGGGGACAGGAGGGTTGCATTTT,CASSLAGTGGLHF
-,TRBJ2-3,-,TRBV2,TGTGCCAGCGGGGGAAGGACTAACATAGATACGCAGTATTTT,CASGGRTNIDTQYF
once,TRBJ1-5,-,TRBV19,TGTGCCAGTAGTGGGGGGCACGCCAATCAGCCCCAGCATTTT,CASSGGHANQPQHF
few,TRBJ2-5,-,TRBV12-3/TRBV12-4,TGTGCCAGCAATTCCATTAGCGGCAATGAGCAGTACTTC,CASNSISGNEQYF
-,TRBJ1-2,TRBD1,TRBV11-2,TGTGCCAGCGGATCGACAGGGGACTACTTCTATGGCTACACCTTC,CASGSTGDYFYGYTF
-,TRBJ2-5,TRBD1,TRBV24-1,TGTGCCACCAGTGGGGACAGGGTATCCCCAGAGACCCAGTACTTC,CATSGDRVSPETQYF
-,TRBJ1-1,-,TRBV4-3,TGCGCCAGCAGCCAAGCGCAACGGGGTGGCGCTTTCTTT,CASSQAQRGGAFF
-,TRBJ2-3,-,TRBV9,TGTGCCAGCAGCGCCTTGACATCTTTTACGTCCAATACGCAGTATTTT,CASSALTSFTSNTQYF
few,TRBJ2-7,-,TRBV4-3,TGCGCCAGCAGCCAAGATGGGCGGGGAGAGCAGTACTTC,CASSQDGRGEQYF
-,TRBJ2-5,TRBD2,TRBV10-3,TGTGCCATCAGTGGGACTCCGGGACTAGACTCACATAAGCAGTACTTC,CAISGTPGLDSHKQYF
-,TRBJ2-1,-,TRBV24-1,TGTGCCACCAGTGATCGCGTGAATGAGCAGTTCTTC,CATSDRVNEQFF
-,TRBJ1-2,-,TRBV20-1,TGCAGTGCTAGACGGCCGGGTGCAGGGGAGAATGGCTACACCTTC,CSARRPGAGENGYTF
-,TRBJ1-5,-,TRBV7-8,TGTGCCAGCAGCTTCGGGCGGCGTGGGGCATATCAGCCCCAGCATTTT,CASSFGRRGAYQPQHF
-,TRBJ2-1,TRBD2,TRBV20-1,TGCAGTGCTAGCCTAGCGGGAGGTGGGGCCAATGAGCAGTTCTTC,CSASLAGGGANEQFF
-,TRBJ2-1,-,TRBV20-1,TGCAGTGCACCACAGGGGGGGGATGAGCAGTTCTTC,CSAPQGGDEQFF
-,TRBJ2-3,TRBD2,TRBV7-9,TGTGCCAGCAGCATCCCAATAGCGGGGGGCACAGATACGCAGTATTTT,CASSIPIAGGTDTQYF
few,TRBJ2-7,-,TRBV20-1,TGCAGTGCTAGAAGAGACGGCGGCGAGCAGTACTTC,CSARRDGGEQYF